This TCR beta chain derives from a study of blood T cell repertoires in COVID-19. At the level of the study: Samples taken during acute and convalescent COVID-19 were collected in the United States, Italy and Spain. PBMCs, B-cell-depleted T cells, or T cells were the source of the cDNA or gDNA that made up the material.

Authors' data handling: By means of reference gene primer amplification, nucleated cell counts were estimated. Only in-frame clones appear in the TCRdb table, and some are missing; sequencing was by immunoSEQ multiplex PCR. The D gene and trimming were derived from the DNA, and the V and J assignments and clone size from that table. The top ten clones hold around an eighth of a sample with around 200,000 clones, less than 85% of them seen once. Deletions cut 1 base from V and 4 bases from J, with 13 bases between. This CDR3 is built from 15 residues. CDR1 and CDR2 from the germline V gene are SGHTA and FQGNSA.

The sequence was obtained from a woman aged 50 to 60 with acute or convalescent COVID-19. Sequencing input: peripheral blood. The V and J genes are TRBV7-2 and TRBJ1-1; tentatively, D is TRBD1 (6 bases). In DNA form, the CDR3 reads TGTGCCAGCAGCTTAGACAGGGTGGAAGGCACTGAAGCTTTCTTT. It specifies CASSLDRVEGTEAFF.